This TCR beta chain was found in a study of blood T cell repertoires in COVID-19. The overall study: Samples came from the United States, Italy and Spain, spanning acute and convalescent COVID-19. The cDNA or gDNA used as material had been derived from T cells, B-cell-depleted T cells, or PBMCs.

Per the original methods: Estimated nucleated cell counts came from reference gene primer amplification. Sequencing was performed with immunoSEQ multiplex PCR; in TCRdb, only in-frame clones are kept and a portion is missing. D and trimming were read from the DNA, whereas the V and J calls and clone size are those reported in that table. The sample carries about 96,000 clones, about 90% recorded once. Seattle-derived patients entered the study during active infection and were followed longitudinally. This CDR3 region has 15 residues. V dropped 4 bases and J dropped 7; count of bases not matched to a gene: 11. Germline V gene data show CDR1 as MDHEN and CDR2 as SYDVKM.

Sequencing was carried out using peripheral blood. The rearrangement links TRBV28 to TRBJ1-2; 8 bases are shared with TRBD1. This TCR came from a human donor with COVID-19, enrolled during active disease. The donor label of this sample is uncertain. In nucleotides, the CDR3 is TGTGCCAGCAGTTGGGATCCTCAGGGGGCGTTTGGCTACACCTTC. It translates to CASSWDPQGAFGYTF.